The 18 T cell receptor beta chains presented below share a single source sample, sequenced in a study of blood T cell repertoires in COVID-19. Only in-frame clones appear in the TCRdb table, and some are missing; sequencing was by immunoSEQ multiplex PCR. The sample records about 170,000 clones, just under 85% being singletons. The source material was peripheral blood. The receptor set was obtained from a woman older than 75 with COVID-19, enrolled during active disease.

The rearrangement joins TRBV19 to TRBJ1-1; D unclear. CDR1 and CDR2 (germline): LNHDA, SQIVND (reference sequence). The CDR3 runs 14 residues. With 6 bases removed from V and 8 bases from J, the gap between germline ends came to 19 bases. In DNA form, the CDR3 reads TGTGCCAGTAGGAAGACTGACGCGACGGGAGAAGCTTTCTTT. Its protein product is CASRKTDATGEAFF.

The J gene is TRBJ1-3, the V gene TRBV9; TRBD1 matches 7 bases. V trimming: 2 bases; J trimming: 4 bases; junction bases outside the gene matches: 6. The germline gives CDR1 SGDLS, CDR2 YYNGEE. The CDR3 contains 15 residues. For the CDR3, the DNA is TGTGCCAGCAGCGTCAGGGGGTTGGAGGGAAACACCATATATTTT. Protein sequence: CASSVRGLEGNTIYF.

The rearrangement uses TRBV6-5 and TRBJ2-7, with 7 bases matching TRBD1. Germline trimming cut 10 bases from V and 2 bases from J; bases unmatched to any gene: 11. Per the germline V gene, CDR1 is MNHEY and CDR2 is SVGAGI. The CDR3 is made up of 14 amino acids. The CDR3 DNA is TGTGCCACGATCCGGGACAGACCTCCCTACGAGCAGTACTTC. Protein product: CATIRDRPPYEQYF.

This sequence joins TRBV6-1 and TRBJ1-5; the D is unclear. The CDR3 runs to 13 residues. Germline V gene lookup returns CDR1 MNHNS and CDR2 SASEGT. The germline V and J ends were trimmed by 3 bases and 4 bases, with 7 bases remaining between them. The CDR3 here is CASSDMRNQPQHF. In DNA form, the CDR3 reads TGTGCCAGCAGTGATATGAGAAATCAGCCCCAGCATTTT.

The CDR3 DNA sequence: TGTGCCAGCGGCCGGAAGGAGATGGTGAATGAGCAGTTCTTC. This codes for CASGRKEMVNEQFF. The chain has TRBV13 and TRBJ2-1; D call uncertain. Looked up from germline, CDR1 is PRHDT and CDR2 is FYEKMQ (reference sequence). Trimming left V 8 bases short and J 7 bases short, with 18 bases between. The CDR3 extends over 14 amino acids.

The chain recombines TRBV5-4 with TRBJ2-5; TRBD2 matches at 11 bases. Germline loops: CDR1 SGHNT, CDR2 YYREEE (reference sequence). The CDR3 runs to 17 residues. V shed 4 bases and J 4 bases; nucleotides not matched to a gene: 12. The CDR3 coding sequence is TGTGCCAGCAGCCCAACCACCGGGACTAGCGGTCGAGAGACCCAGTACTTC. Translation: CASSPTTGTSGRETQYF.

The chain couples TRBV6-2 or TRBV6-3 to TRBJ2-3; no definite D call. CDR1 and CDR2 (germline): MNHEY, SVGEGT. The CDR3 loop spans 13 amino acids. The ends were cut back, 5 bases at V and 5 bases at J, with 11 bases in the middle. CDR3 sequence reads: CASSRPSGDTQYF. CDR3 sequence (DNA): TGTGCCAGCAGTCGGCCGTCAGGAGATACGCAGTATTTT.

This chain connects TRBV28 to TRBJ1-2; 10 nucleotides line up with TRBD1. V was clipped by 8 bases and J by 5 bases; unmatched bases: 8. The CDR3 has 14 amino acids. CDR1 and CDR2 (germline): MDHEN, SYDVKM. In nucleotides, the CDR3 is TGTGCCAGCGTCGGGACAGGGGAGAGATATGGCTACACCTTC. It translates to CASVGTGERYGYTF.

This rearrangement joins TRBV5-4 to TRBJ2-5; 8 nucleotides agree with TRBD1. The V gene's germline CDR1 is SGHNT and CDR2 YYREEE (reference sequence). The CDR3 runs to 16 residues. With 1 base clipped from V and 5 bases from J, the junction kept 10 bases outside the gene matches. This CDR3 is CASSLRLDRGRETQYF. In DNA form, the CDR3 reads TGTGCCAGCAGCTTGAGGCTCGACAGGGGCCGGGAGACCCAGTACTTC.

This clone was observed a few times. The chain carries TRBV3-1 (or the pseudogene TRBV3-2) and TRBJ1-3, with D unclear. CDR1 and CDR2 from the germline V gene are LGHDT and YNNKEL (reference sequence). V lost 5 bases to trimming and J lost 9 bases, with 14 bases between them. CDR3 length: 13 residues. CDR3: CASSWVNRGTIYF. CDR3 nucleotide sequence: TGTGCCAGCAGCTGGGTGAATCGCGGCACCATATATTTT.

This clone came up once. The genes are TRBV29-1 and TRBJ2-3; 9 bases fit TRBD2. Germline CDR1 is SQVTM and CDR2 is ANQGSEA. The CDR3 runs to 15 residues. V dropped 2 bases and J dropped 4; count of bases not matched to a gene: 7. The CDR3 sequence is CSVEYGGRVADTQYF. CDR3 sequence (DNA): TGCAGCGTTGAATATGGCGGGAGGGTTGCAGATACGCAGTATTTT.

The chain is built from TRBV28 and TRBJ1-3; 7 bases match TRBD1. CDR3 length: 12 amino acids. Germline trimming cut 8 bases from V and 3 bases from J; bases unmatched to any gene: 1. From germline, CDR1 is MDHEN and CDR2 SYDVKM. CDR3 sequence: CASRTGGNTIYF. In DNA, the CDR3 is TGTGCCAGCCGGACAGGTGGAAACACCATATATTTT.

The V gene is TRBV28, the J gene TRBJ1-3; weak D call: TRBD1 (6 bases). This CDR3 comprises 15 residues. Trimming pared 3 bases from V and 2 bases from J, leaving 11 bases between. Germline V lookup: CDR1 MDHEN, CDR2 SYDVKM. In nucleotides, the CDR3 is TGTGCCAGCAGTTTCCCCGACAGGCCTGGAAACACCATATATTTT. This sequence encodes CASSFPDRPGNTIYF. Full variable domain (outside the CDR3, taken from reference TRBV28 and TRBJ1-3): DVKVTQSSRYLVKRTGEKVFLECVQDMDHENMFWYRQDPGLGLRLIYFSYDVKMKEKGDIPEGYSVSREKKERFSLILESASTNQTSMYLCASSFPDRPGNTIYFGEGSWLTVV.

This clone was counted a single time. The rearrangement uses TRBV10-2 and TRBJ2-2, with D possibly matching TRBD2 (5 bases). The CDR3 runs to 16 residues. Germline CDR1 reads WSHSY; CDR2 reads SAAADI. The V and J ends lost 6 bases and 0 bases respectively, with 14 bases between them. This chain's CDR3 is CASRKGGFANTGELFF. CDR3 nucleotides: TGCGCCAGCAGGAAGGGCGGGTTCGCGAACACCGGGGAGCTGTTTTTT.

This clone was detected only a few times. The CDR3 DNA follows: TGTGCCAGCAGCCCCTACCTCCAGGACTACACCTTC. Translated: CASSPYLQDYTF. The chain recombines TRBV5-4 with TRBJ1-2; D gene unclear. Trimming cost V 4 bases and J 10 bases, with 14 bases left between them. CDR3 size: 12 residues. Germline CDR1 reads SGHNT; CDR2 reads YYREEE (reference sequence).

V usage is TRBV18 and J usage is TRBJ2-7, with 10 nucleotides matching TRBD1. The CDR3 length is 19 residues. Per germline, CDR1 KGHSH and CDR2 LQKENI. V was pared by 3 bases and J by 3 bases, with 17 bases of the junction left unmatched. The CDR3 is CASSPASGTGVLAVYEQYF. The CDR3 DNA follows: TGTGCCAGCTCACCGGCTTCCGGGACAGGGGTCCTAGCGGTCTACGAGCAGTACTTC.

CDR3 DNA sequence: TGTGCCAGCAGCTTAATGGCTGGAGGAAGGCGATCACCCCTCCACTTT. Amino acids: CASSLMAGGRRSPLHF. This chain links TRBV7-2 with TRBJ1-6, with unresolved D. Per the germline V gene, CDR1 is SGHTA and CDR2 is FQGNSA. The ends were cut back, 2 bases at V and 10 bases at J, with 18 bases in the middle. This CDR3 spans 16 amino acids.

J is TRBJ1-6 and V is TRBV27; TRBD1 aligns across 8 bases. CDR1 MNHEY and CDR2 SMNVEV come from the germline V gene (reference sequence). The CDR3 runs to 17 residues. Germline trimming cut 5 bases from V and 7 bases from J; bases unmatched to any gene: 13. The CDR3 reads CASSTRDRLGQNSPLHF. Written as DNA, the CDR3 is TGTGCCAGCAGTACCCGGGACAGGCTGGGACAGAATTCACCCCTCCACTTT.